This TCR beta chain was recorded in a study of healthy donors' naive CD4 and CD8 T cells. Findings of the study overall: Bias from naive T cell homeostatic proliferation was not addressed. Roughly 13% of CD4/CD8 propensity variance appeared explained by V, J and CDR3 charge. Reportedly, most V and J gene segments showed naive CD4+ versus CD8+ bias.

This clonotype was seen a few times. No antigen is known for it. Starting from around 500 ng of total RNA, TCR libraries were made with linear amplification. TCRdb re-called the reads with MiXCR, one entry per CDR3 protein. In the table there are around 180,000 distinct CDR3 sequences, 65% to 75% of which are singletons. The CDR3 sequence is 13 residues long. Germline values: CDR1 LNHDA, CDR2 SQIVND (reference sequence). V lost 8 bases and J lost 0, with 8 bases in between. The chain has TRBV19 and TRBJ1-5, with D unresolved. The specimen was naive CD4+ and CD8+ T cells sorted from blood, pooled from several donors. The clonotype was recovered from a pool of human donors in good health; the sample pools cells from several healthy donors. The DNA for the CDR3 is TGTGCCAGTCGATTTTATAGCAATCAGCCCCAGCATTTT. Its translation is CASRFYSNQPQHF. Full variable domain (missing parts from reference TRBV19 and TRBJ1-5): DGGITQSPKYLFRKEGQNVTLSCEQNLNHDAMYWYRQDPGQGLRLIYYSQIVNDFQKGDIAEGYSVSREKKESFPLTVTSAQKNPTAFYLCASRFYSNQPQHFGDGTRLSIL.